This T cell receptor (beta chain) is drawn from a study of radiotherapy plus CTLA-4 blockade in lung cancer (dated by TCRdb to between 2017 and 2018). For context, the study as a whole: Objective responses were observed in 18% of enrolled patients, and disease control was achieved in around 28%. Here is what the overall study found, with its caveats: TCR clones derived from tumors expanded in peripheral blood after treatment with radiotherapy and ipilimumab. The strongest predictors of response were reported to be early dynamic shifts in blood T cell clones along with a rise in serum interferon-beta following radiation.

The study tested focal radiation therapy combined with CTLA-4 blockade (ipilimumab) in patients with chemo-refractory metastatic non-small-cell lung cancer. Libraries were constructed by the immunoSEQ multiplex PCR assay. This is the immuneACCESS table as TCRdb keeps it, with only in-frame sequences that have V and J called. A part of the clones is gone; compared with another copy, unresolved V genes explain less than half, and the rest is unexplained. The sample table holds 48,000 or so clones, of which 70% to 90% were seen once. 4.8% of the sample belongs to the ten largest clones. As regards this clone: This clone's antigen is unknown. No quality values exist for individual bases; no much larger clone is one base distant.

The germline V and J ends show losses of 4 bases and 2 bases respectively, and no gene match explains 12 bases of the junction. The CDR3, cysteine through phenylalanine, is 17 amino acids long. The only DNA kept is the CDR3, 51 bases in frame from the first base. Per the germline V gene (reference sequence), SGHNT is the CDR1 and YYREEE is the CDR2. This specimen was peripheral blood, taken from a patient treated with radiotherapy plus ipilimumab. This sequence originates from a human donor with non-small cell lung cancer whose response to radiotherapy plus ipilimumab could not be evaluated. The sequence joins TRBV5-4 to TRBJ1-3; 7 junctional bases match TRBD1. The encoded CDR3 is CASSRATGKGTGNTIYF. Here is the DNA: TGTGCCAGCAGCCGAGCGACAGGGAAAGGGACTGGAAACACCATATATTTT.